This T cell receptor beta chain was recorded in a study of regulatory T cells in long-lasting Graves disease. Looking at the study overall: Those Graves' patients who were newly diagnosed had been on antithyroid drugs under 3 months.

V lost 2 bases to trimming and J lost 5 bases, with 12 bases between them. Germline V gene data show CDR1 as MNHNS and CDR2 as SASEGT. The CDR3 is made up of 14 amino acids. Study outcomes and limitations: Those with persistent disease had in common more public clonotypes (about 2,700) than new patients (966).

This clonotype showed up just a few times. What it binds is not known. Construction of TCR beta libraries relied on iRepertoire HTBI primers and on Arm-PCR targeting CDR3 regions. TCRdb redid the calling of the multiplex PCR reads with MiXCR, one entry per CDR3 protein. The table shows around 400,000 distinct CDR3 sequences, with roughly 15% occurring only once. Stated time point: newly diagnosed GD, antithyroid drugs for less than 3 months. PBMCs were the source of the RNA used for TCR sequencing. From each patient, around 10 milliliters of peripheral blood was drawn and collected into an EDTA anticoagulant tube. Separately, the same data were catalogued under a study of T cells in Graves' hyperthyroidism and ophthalmopathy.

The chain employs TRBV6-1 and TRBJ1-1; D is undetermined. This specimen was peripheral blood mononuclear cells (PBMCs), taken at new diagnosis, from a patient treated with antithyroid drugs. This receptor was obtained from a woman aged 40 to 50 with Graves disease. This CDR3 is CASSELDSGTEAFF. CDR3 coding DNA: TGTGCCAGCAGTGAATTGGATTCGGGTACTGAAGCTTTCTTT.